Presented here are 16 T cell receptor beta chains from one specimen sequenced in a study of blood T cell repertoires in COVID-19. Clones were sequenced by immunoSEQ multiplex PCR, and TCRdb holds only the in-frame ones, with some missing. The repertoire holds around 220,000 clones, with about 85% as singletons. What was sequenced was peripheral blood. The receptors were sampled from a man younger than 40 with active or convalescent COVID-19.

This rearrangement joins TRBV29-1 to TRBJ2-1; D may be TRBD2 (6 bases). Germline CDR1 SQVTM, CDR2 ANQGSEA. This CDR3 comprises 15 residues. Trimming took 0 bases from V and 5 from J, leaving 14 bases between them. In nucleotides, the CDR3 is TGCAGCGTTGAAGATTCCCCGGGGGTCGACAATGAGCAGTTCTTC. It yields the protein CSVEDSPGVDNEQFF.

As DNA, the CDR3 is TGTGCCAGCAGTGGAATACAGGACAAACTGTTTTTT. This translates into CASSGIQDKLFF. V usage is TRBV28 and J usage is TRBJ1-4; TRBD1 might be the D (5 bases). This CDR3 spans 12 amino acids. V was cut by 5 bases and J by 11 bases, with 12 bases left in between. From germline, CDR1 is MDHEN and CDR2 SYDVKM.

This chain links TRBV10-3 with TRBJ2-7; 13 nucleotides agree with TRBD2. Losses at the gene ends were 2 bases for V and 2 bases for J; bases not matched to a gene: 0. Germline V lookup: CDR1 ENHRY, CDR2 SYGVKD. The CDR3 is made up of 15 amino acids. CDR3 sequence reads: CAISEGTSGAYEQYF. The CDR3 bases are TGTGCCATCAGTGAGGGGACTAGCGGGGCCTACGAGCAGTACTTC.

The rearrangement links TRBV6-5 to TRBJ1-2; TRBD1 agrees at 7 bases. Looked up from germline, CDR1 is MNHEY and CDR2 is SVGAGI. V shed 0 bases, J shed 4 bases, and the junction held 2 bases outside the gene matches. The CDR3 runs 14 residues. The CDR3: CASSYSGQRYGYTF. CDR3 nucleotide sequence: TGTGCCAGCAGTTACTCGGGACAGCGCTATGGCTACACCTTC.

The chain has TRBV6-6 and TRBJ1-2; tentative D call: TRBD1 (6 bases). V lost 5 bases, J lost 3 bases, and 16 bases lay in between. The CDR3 spans 15 residues. The germline CDR1 and CDR2 sequences are MNHNY and SVGAGI (reference sequence). CDR3 residues: CASSASGGADYGYTF. The CDR3 bases are TGTGCCAGCAGTGCAAGCGGGGGCGCGGACTATGGCTACACCTTC.

V gene TRBV27 combines with J gene TRBJ1-5; TRBD1 matches 7 bases. The CDR3 spans 15 residues. Germline loops: CDR1 MNHEY, CDR2 SMNVEV (reference sequence). V gave up 6 bases and J gave up 0 bases; unmatched junction bases: 5. The CDR3 DNA sequence: TGTGCCAGCAGCTTGACAGGGTTTAGCAATCAGCCCCAGCATTTT. Its translation is CASSLTGFSNQPQHF.

The gene calls are TRBV7-6 and TRBJ1-6, with 8 bases fitting TRBD1. V lost 5 bases and J lost 7; bases outside the gene matches: 10. The CDR3 is 16 amino acids. The germline V gene encodes CDR1 SGHVS and CDR2 FNYEAQ. CDR3 protein: CASSPQSAGGNSPLHF. The DNA for the CDR3 is TGTGCCAGCAGCCCACAGTCCGCAGGGGGCAATTCACCCCTCCACTTT.

This clone has only a few counts. At one end, the junction sequence differs from germline, possibly due to a read error. The chain recombines TRBV4-2 with TRBJ1-2; D is undetermined. The CDR3 is made up of 13 amino acids. The germline gives CDR1 LGHNA, CDR2 YNFKEQ. The CDR3 DNA sequence: TGTGCCAGCAGCCAAGAAAGTACGGGGTTGAAGGCCTTC. Translation gives CASSQESTGLKAF.

This chain uses TRBV28 with TRBJ1-5; D gene ambiguous. The ends were cut back, 6 bases at V and 6 bases at J, with 15 bases in the middle. CDR3 length: 14 amino acids. Germline V gene sequence: CDR1 MDHEN, CDR2 SYDVKM. This CDR3 reads CASSESGLGQPQHF. CDR3 sequence (DNA): TGTGCCAGCAGCGAATCTGGACTTGGTCAGCCCCAGCATTTT.

V and J are TRBV2 and TRBJ1-1, with 9 bases aligning to TRBD1. CDR1 SNHLY and CDR2 FYNNEI come from the germline V gene. This CDR3 contains 14 residues. Trimming cost V 6 bases and J 6 bases; bases outside gene matches: 8. CDR3 in amino acids: CASSRDRDVSEAFF. The DNA of the CDR3 is TGTGCCAGCAGCCGGGACAGGGATGTTTCTGAAGCTTTCTTT.

V gene TRBV19 combines with J gene TRBJ2-7; D gene ambiguous. This CDR3 comprises 13 residues. The V end was cut by 6 bases, the J end by 1 base, with 10 bases between. The germline gives CDR1 LNHDA, CDR2 SQIVND (reference sequence). CDR3 in DNA: TGTGCCAGTAGGGTCACAGATTCCTACGAGCAGTACTTC. Amino acids: CASRVTDSYEQYF.

This rearrangement joins TRBV28 to TRBJ1-5; no clear D. The length of the CDR3 is 15 residues. Germline loops: CDR1 MDHEN, CDR2 SYDVKM. V dropped 8 bases and J dropped 7 bases, with 21 bases sitting between them. CDR3 in DNA: TGTGCCAGCGTCGCCTCGGGGTTTCCTAGGCAGCCCCAGCATTTT. This gives the protein CASVASGFPRQPQHF.

This chain connects TRBV6-5 to TRBJ1-1; TRBD1 is a possible D gene (5 bases). CDR3 length equals 13 residues. Trimming cost V 9 bases and J 0 bases, with 11 bases left between them. Germline CDR1 reads MNHEY; CDR2 reads SVGAGI. CDR3 nucleotide sequence: TGTGCCAGTCGACAGAACTTGAACACTGAAGCTTTCTTT. Translation: CASRQNLNTEAFF.

V is TRBV6-4 and J is TRBJ2-3; a possible D gene is TRBD2 (7 bases). CDR3 length equals 18 residues. Germline V gene sequence: CDR1 MRHNA, CDR2 SNTAGT. V was trimmed by 6 bases and J by 2 bases, leaving 24 bases between them. The CDR3 here is CASRNREGGAKSTDTQYF. Written as DNA, the CDR3 is TGTGCCAGCAGGAATCGAGAGGGGGGGGCTAAATCCACAGATACGCAGTATTTT.

This sequence joins TRBV13 and TRBJ1-3; D not certain. CDR3 size: 15 residues. Germline CDR1 PRHDT, CDR2 FYEKMQ (reference sequence). V was pared by 5 bases and J by 0 bases, with 11 bases between. CDR3 bases: TGTGCCAGCAGCACCGGTAGGAGCTCTGGAAACACCATATATTTT. Its translation is CASSTGRSSGNTIYF.

The rearrangement uses TRBV10-1 and TRBJ2-3; D unclear. The CDR3 totals 13 residues. V dropped 2 bases and J dropped 4 bases, with 7 bases sitting between them. From germline, CDR1 is WNHNN and CDR2 SYGVQD (reference sequence). The CDR3 DNA follows: TGCGCCAGCAGTGAGCAGATTTCAGATACGCAGTATTTT. Its translation is CASSEQISDTQYF.